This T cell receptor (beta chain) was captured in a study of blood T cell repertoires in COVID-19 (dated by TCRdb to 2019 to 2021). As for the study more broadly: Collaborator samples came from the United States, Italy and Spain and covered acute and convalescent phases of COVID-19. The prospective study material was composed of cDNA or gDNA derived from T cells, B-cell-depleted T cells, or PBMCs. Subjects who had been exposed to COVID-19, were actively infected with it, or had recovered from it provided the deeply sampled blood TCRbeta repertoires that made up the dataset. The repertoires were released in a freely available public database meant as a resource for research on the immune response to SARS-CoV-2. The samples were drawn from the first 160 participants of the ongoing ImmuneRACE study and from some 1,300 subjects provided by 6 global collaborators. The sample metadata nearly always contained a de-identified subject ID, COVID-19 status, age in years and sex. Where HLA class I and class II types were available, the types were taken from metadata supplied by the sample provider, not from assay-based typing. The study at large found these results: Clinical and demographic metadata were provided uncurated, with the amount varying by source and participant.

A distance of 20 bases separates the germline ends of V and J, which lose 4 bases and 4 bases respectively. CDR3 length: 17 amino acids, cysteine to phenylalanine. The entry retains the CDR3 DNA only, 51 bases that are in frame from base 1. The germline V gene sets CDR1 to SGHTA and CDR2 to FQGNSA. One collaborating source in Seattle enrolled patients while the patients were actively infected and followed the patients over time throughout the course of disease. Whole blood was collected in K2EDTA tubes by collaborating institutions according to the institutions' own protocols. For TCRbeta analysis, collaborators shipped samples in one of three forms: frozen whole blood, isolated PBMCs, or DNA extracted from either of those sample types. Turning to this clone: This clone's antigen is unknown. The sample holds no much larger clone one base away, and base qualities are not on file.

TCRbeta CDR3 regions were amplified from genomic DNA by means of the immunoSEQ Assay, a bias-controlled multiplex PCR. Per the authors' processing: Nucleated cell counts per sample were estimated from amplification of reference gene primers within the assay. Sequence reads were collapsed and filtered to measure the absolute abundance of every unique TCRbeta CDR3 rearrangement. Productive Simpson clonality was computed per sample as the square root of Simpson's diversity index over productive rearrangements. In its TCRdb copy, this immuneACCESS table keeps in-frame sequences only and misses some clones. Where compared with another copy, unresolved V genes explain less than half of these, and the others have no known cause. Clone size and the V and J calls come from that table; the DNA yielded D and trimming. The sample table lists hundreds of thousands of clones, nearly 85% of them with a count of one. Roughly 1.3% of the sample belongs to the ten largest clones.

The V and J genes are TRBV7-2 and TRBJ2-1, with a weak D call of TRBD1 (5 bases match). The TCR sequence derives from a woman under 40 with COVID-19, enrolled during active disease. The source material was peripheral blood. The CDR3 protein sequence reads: CASSSLRVSQIYNEQFF. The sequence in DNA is TGTGCCAGCAGCTCCCTCAGGGTGTCACAGATATACAATGAGCAGTTCTTC.